These 4 T cell receptor beta chains were all obtained from the same sample, sequenced in a study of Graves' ophthalmopathy and Graves' hyperthyroidism. The authors amplified TCR beta CDR3 regions, and they did so from RNA transcripts for repertoire sequencing. First-round RT-PCR with HTBI primers preceded a second-round multiplex PCR. Via MiXCR, TCRdb re-called the multiplex PCR reads, giving one row per CDR3 protein. Of 600,000 to 650,000 distinct CDR3 sequences detected, around a fifth appear once; the ten largest clones hold roughly 6.9%. Sequences were obtained from peripheral blood. The receptors shown here come from a woman aged 18-30 years with stable Graves' hyperthyroidism. Some clones in this sample may be carry-over from other donors' samples.

This clonotype was seen at least ten times. The chain carries TRBV12-5 and TRBJ1-5; the D gene is possibly TRBD1 (6 bases). The germline V and J ends were trimmed by 2 bases and 5 bases, with 16 bases remaining between them. The germline CDR1 and CDR2 sequences are LGHNT and FRNRAP. This CDR3 region has 16 residues. CDR3 amino acids: CASGLPGWAGDQPQHF. The CDR3 DNA sequence: TGTGCTAGTGGTTTGCCGGGGTGGGCAGGGGATCAGCCCCAGCATTTT.

This clonotype was counted many times. The chain couples TRBV13 to TRBJ2-5; D not certain. V was trimmed by 0 bases and J by 5 bases, leaving 7 bases between them. Germline CDR1 reads PRHDT; CDR2 reads FYEKMQ (reference sequence). The CDR3 spans 13 residues. This CDR3 reads CASSLGMLETQYF. The DNA of the CDR3 is TGTGCCAGCAGCTTAGGGATGTTGGAGACCCAGTACTTC.

The chain has TRBV5-1 and TRBJ2-2, with 7 bases aligning to TRBD2. Germline trimming cut 4 bases from V and 1 base from J; bases unmatched to any gene: 7. Germline-derived CDR1 and CDR2 are SGHRS and YFSETQ. The CDR3 has 16 amino acids. The CDR3 protein is CASSPAGTMNTGELFF. The DNA of the CDR3 is TGCGCCAGCAGCCCGGCCGGGACTATGAACACCGGGGAGCTGTTTTTT.

Only a few counts were recorded for this clonotype. J is TRBJ2-5 and V is TRBV10-2; D is possibly TRBD2 (7 bases). V lost 11 bases, J lost 3 bases, and 19 bases lay in between. Per the germline V gene, CDR1 is WSHSY and CDR2 is SAAADI. The CDR3 extends over 14 amino acids. CDR3 amino acids: CASMAGARKETQYF. DNA of the CDR3: TGCGCCTCCATGGCGGGGGCTCGCAAAGAGACCCAGTACTTC.